A single sample gave rise to the 11 T cell receptor beta chains below, sequenced in a study of shared clonotypes between healthy human individuals. Generated by immunoSEQ multiplex PCR, the TCRdb table keeps only in-frame clones and is missing some. This sample carries about 2 million clones, around 95% of them seen once, and the ten largest clones take roughly 0.13%. The specimen was naive CD4+ T cells sorted from blood. This sample's subset: CD45RA+ positively selected. These receptors all come from a young man in good health.

The CDR3 bases are TGTGCCTGGAGTAAAACAGGTTTCAATCAGCCCCAGCATTTT. Protein: CAWSKTGFNQPQHF. The genes are TRBV30 and TRBJ1-5; tentative D call: TRBD1 (5 bases). Trimming shortened V by 2 bases and J by 3 bases, and 11 bases separated the two germline ends. Germline CDR1 is GTSNPN and CDR2 is SVGIG (reference sequence). CDR3 size: 14 residues.

The genes are TRBV6-1 and TRBJ2-3; D remains ambiguous. The CDR3 totals 13 residues. The V and J ends lost 0 bases and 6 bases respectively, with 7 bases between them. The germline gives CDR1 MNHNS, CDR2 SASEGT. The CDR3 loop reads CASSEAVGDTQYF. In DNA, the CDR3 is TGTGCCAGCAGTGAAGCGGTCGGGGATACGCAGTATTTT.

The V call is TRBV5-6, the J call TRBJ1-1; 7 bases are a match to TRBD1. Germline V gene lookup returns CDR1 SGHDT and CDR2 YYEEEE. The CDR3 length is 15 residues. V dropped 1 base and J dropped 3; count of bases not matched to a gene: 6. CDR3 DNA: TGTGCCAGCAGCTTGCGGGACAGACCTTACACTGAAGCTTTCTTT. Translating gives CASSLRDRPYTEAFF.

As regards this clone: Because the CDR3's place on the DNA is in doubt, the DNA is left out and the CDR3 is given as listed by TCRdb. This chain links TRBV7-8 with TRBJ2-1; the D call in the table, TRBD1, was not verified against the DNA. Both ends counted, the CDR3 spans 13 residues. Per the germline V gene, CDR1 is SGHVS and CDR2 is FQNEAQ. The CDR3 reads CASSFGAGTGPFF.

The chain employs TRBV5-4 and TRBJ1-4, with 9 bases that match TRBD1. Trimming took 3 bases from V and 0 from J; bases not matched to a gene: 9. CDR3 length equals 18 residues. Looked up from germline, CDR1 is SGHNT and CDR2 is YYREEE (reference sequence). The CDR3 is CASSSGTGTFATNEKLFF. CDR3 nucleotide sequence: TGTGCCAGCAGCTCAGGGACAGGGACCTTTGCAACTAATGAAAAACTGTTTTTT.

The rearrangement links TRBV10-3 to TRBJ2-3; TRBD2 matches at 10 bases. Germline trimming cut 6 bases from V and 3 bases from J; bases unmatched to any gene: 3. CDR3 length equals 14 residues. Germline V CDR1 and CDR2: ENHRY, SYGVKD. CDR3 nucleotide sequence: TGTGCCATCAGAGCGGGGGGGCCAACAGATACGCAGTATTTT. It codes for CAIRAGGPTDTQYF.

The chain combines TRBV7-2 with TRBJ2-1, with TRBD1 matching over 8 bases. CDR1 is SGHTA, CDR2 FQGNSA, per germline. This CDR3 is 15 amino acids long. Trimming took 6 bases from V and 2 from J; bases not matched to a gene: 6. In DNA, the CDR3 is TGTGCCAGCAGACAAGACAGGGGAACCTACAATGAGCAGTTCTTC. It yields the protein CASRQDRGTYNEQFF.

Concerning this clone itself: The same CDR3 can be traced to other DNA sequences in this sample. V gene TRBV7-2 combines with J gene TRBJ1-1; D unresolved. The CDR3 is made up of 14 amino acids. The germline V and J ends were trimmed by 4 bases and 2 bases, with 11 bases remaining between them. Germline CDR1 is SGHTA and CDR2 is FQGNSA. CDR3 sequence reads: CASSSRQANTEAFF. For the CDR3, the DNA is TGTGCCAGCAGCTCCCGTCAGGCAAACACTGAAGCTTTCTTT.

Concerning this clone itself: Mismatch with germline at one junction end may stem from a read error. This chain links TRBV7-2 with TRBJ1-4, with TRBD1 as a possible D gene (6 bases). The CDR3 is made up of 15 amino acids. From germline, CDR1 is SGHTA and CDR2 FQGNSA. CDR3 loop: CASSLVWGAGEKLFF. The CDR3 nucleotides read TGTGCCAGCAGCTTAGTGTGGGGGGCCGGTGAAAAACTATTTTTT.

The chain combines TRBV15 with TRBJ2-2; the match to TRBD1 covers 7 bases. The CDR3 sequence is 18 residues long. J was trimmed by 7 bases and V by 2 bases; bases with no gene match: 16. The germline gives CDR1 LNHNV, CDR2 YYDKDF (reference sequence). The CDR3 DNA follows: TGTGCCACCAGCAGAAGTCTACTCAACCGGGACAGTGACGGGGAGCTGTTTTTT. This sequence encodes CATSRSLLNRDSDGELFF.

The chain links TRBV27 to TRBJ1-5; tentative D call: TRBD1 (5 bases). Germline values: CDR1 MNHEY, CDR2 SMNVEV (reference sequence). V was trimmed by 6 bases and J by 4 bases, leaving 13 bases between them. There are 14 residues in the CDR3. The CDR3 nucleotides read TGTGCCAGCAGCCGGTGGGGGGGTAATCAGCCCCAGCATTTT. Translation: CASSRWGGNQPQHF.